This T cell receptor (beta chain) was sequenced in a study of blood T cell repertoires in COVID-19. Study at large: The study drew acute and convalescent COVID-19 samples from the United States, Italy and Spain.

Recruits, aged roughly 18 to 100 years, lived in 24 US areas. Participant-reported clinical history was the basis for cohort assignment. The CDR3 has 16 amino acids. V was cut by 5 bases and J by 10 bases, with 22 bases left in between. Germline lookup yields CDR1 SGHRS and CDR2 YFSETQ. Original handling: Reference gene primer amplification gave nucleated cell count estimates. The repertoire was sequenced with immunoSEQ multiplex PCR; TCRdb's copy has only in-frame clones and lacks some. That table furnishes V, J and clone size, whereas the DNA furnished D and trimming. The data contain 200,000 to 300,000 clones, roughly 87% of them singletons.

This sequence joins TRBV5-1 and TRBJ1-6; D is perhaps TRBD1 (5 bases). The clonotype was recovered from a woman between 25 and 40 years old with acute COVID-19. The source material was PBMCs or T cells enriched from blood (not recorded which). CDR3 region: CASSRSRGEDGSPLHF. Written as DNA, the CDR3 is TGCGCCAGCAGTCGCTCCCGGGGGGAGGACGGATCACCCCTCCACTTT. Supplemented by reference TRBV5-1 and TRBJ1-6, the full variable domain reads KAGVTQTPRYLIKTRGQQVTLSCSPISGHRSVSWYQQTPGQGLQFLFEYFSETQRNKGNFPGRFSGRQFSNSRSEMNVSTLELGDSALYLCASSRSRGEDGSPLHFGNGTRLTVT.